A selection of T cell receptor beta chains follows, all from one sample in a study of blood T cell repertoires in COVID-19. TCRdb keeps only in-frame clones here, not all; method: immunoSEQ multiplex PCR. The table lists about 130,000 clones, roughly 92% of them singletons. The sample taken for sequencing was peripheral blood. These receptor sequences come from a man aged 45 to 65 with COVID-19, enrolled during active disease. The CDR3 runs from the conserved cysteine through the conserved F or W. D genes are given only for firm matches. Only some rows state a clone size, as once, few, many or a class for expanded clones.

>TRBJ2-5|-|-|TRBV6-6
TGTGCCAGCAGTTACTCCCCAGAGCCGGGGGAGACCCAGTACTTC
CASSYSPEPGETQYF
>TRBJ1-1|few|-|TRBV7-9
TGTGCCAGCAGCGACGACAGGAACACTGAAGCTTTCTTT
CASSDDRNTEAFF
>TRBJ2-7|-|TRBD2|TRBV28
TGTGCCAGCAGTCTAGCGGGAGGGCCGGTTTCCTACGAGCAGTACTTC
CASSLAGGPVSYEQYF
>TRBJ2-5|-|TRBD1|TRBV9
TGTGCCAGCAGCGGGGGACAGGGGGAGCTGGCCCAGTACTTC
CASSGGQGELAQYF
>TRBJ1-4|-|-|TRBV3-1/TRBV3-2
TGTGCCAGCAGCCCCCAAATGGCAGGGTTGGAAAGGGAAAAACTGTTTTTT
CASSPQMAGLEREKLFF
>TRBJ2-7|-|-|TRBV11-1
TGTGCCAGCAGCCTGCCCGCCGGCTCCTACGAGCAGTACTTC
CASSLPAGSYEQYF
>TRBJ2-1|-|-|TRBV12-5
TGTGCTAGTGCCAACGAGGTGGGAGCCCTCTACAATGAGCAGTTCTTC
CASANEVGALYNEQFF
>TRBJ1-6|once|TRBD1|TRBV7-3
TGTGCCAGCAGCATCTCGGGACAGGGAAAAAATTCACCCCTCCACTTT
CASSISGQGKNSPLHF
>TRBJ2-4|-|-|TRBV6-1
TGTGCCAGCAGTGAGGGGGCGTTACACATTCAGTACTTC
CASSEGALHIQYF
>TRBJ2-3|once|-|TRBV27
TGTGCCAGCAGTTTAAAGCTGGCGGCCAGCACAGATACGCAGTATTTT
CASSLKLAASTDTQYF
>TRBJ1-1|-|-|TRBV15
TGTGCCACCAGCAGAGATTCCCAGATGAACACTGAAGCTTTCTTT
CATSRDSQMNTEAFF
>TRBJ1-1|-|-|TRBV6-5
TGTGCCAGCAGTTCCAGACACTCCACTGAAGCTTTCTTT
CASSSRHSTEAFF
>TRBJ1-3|-|TRBD1|TRBV9
TGTGCCAGCAGCGTACCCGGGACAGCTGGAAACACCATATATTTT
CASSVPGTAGNTIYF
>TRBJ1-1|-|-|TRBV28
TGTGCCAGCAGTTATTCGAGGGAAGCTTTCTTT
CASSYSREAFF
>TRBJ2-5|-|-|TRBV12-3/TRBV12-4
TGTGCCAGCAGTTCGGGGAGCCAAGAGACCCAGTACTTC
CASSSGSQETQYF